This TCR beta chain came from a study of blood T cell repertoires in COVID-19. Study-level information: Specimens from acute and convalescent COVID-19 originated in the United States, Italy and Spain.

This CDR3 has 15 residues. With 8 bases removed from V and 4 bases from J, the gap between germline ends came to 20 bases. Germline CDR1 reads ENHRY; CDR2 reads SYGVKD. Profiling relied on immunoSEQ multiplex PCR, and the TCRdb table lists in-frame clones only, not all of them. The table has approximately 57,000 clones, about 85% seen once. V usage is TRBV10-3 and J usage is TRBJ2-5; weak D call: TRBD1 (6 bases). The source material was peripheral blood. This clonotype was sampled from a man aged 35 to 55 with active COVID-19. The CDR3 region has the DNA TGTGCCATCGCCTCAGCACAGGGAAATGGAGAGACCCAGTACTTC. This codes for CAIASAQGNGETQYF.